These 6 T cell receptor beta chains came from one sample sequenced in a study of T cells after posttransplantation cyclophosphamide. TCRdb's copy holds only in-frame clones and misses some; the assay was immunoSEQ multiplex PCR. Of over 20,000 clones in the sample, nearly 99% were seen once. Sequences were obtained from naive CD8+ T cells sorted from PBMCs. Receptors were obtained from a man between 40 and 49 years old in good health, CMV-negative, and a related stem cell transplant donor.

The chain recombines TRBV7-2 with TRBJ1-6; D is unresolved. CDR1 and CDR2 from the germline V gene are SGHTA and FQGNSA. The CDR3 covers 14 residues. The germline V and J ends were trimmed by 0 bases and 10 bases, with 10 bases remaining between them. The DNA of the CDR3 is TGTGCCAGCAGCTTAGCGCGACTGGAATCACCCCTCCACTTT. Residues: CASSLARLESPLHF.

The chain uses TRBV4-2 and TRBJ2-5, with 14 bases matching TRBD2. The J call may be in error: the DNA end matches TRBJ2-7 better. This CDR3 is built from 19 residues. Germline values: CDR1 LGHNA, CDR2 YNFKEQ. The CDR3 DNA reads as TGTGCCAGCAGCCAAGGTCGTTATAGGACTAGCGGGAGGATCTACGAGCAGTACTTC. It translates to CASSQGRYRTSGRIYEQYF.

The chain carries TRBV28 and TRBJ2-3; TRBD1 matches 8 bases. Germline V gene data show CDR1 as MDHEN and CDR2 as SYDVKM. V shed 3 bases and J 4 bases; nucleotides not matched to a gene: 6. CDR3 length: 15 amino acids. CDR3 sequence: CASSFKQTGADTQYF. The CDR3 DNA is TGTGCCAGCAGTTTCAAACAGACAGGGGCAGATACGCAGTATTTT. The full variable domain, its missing parts supplied by reference TRBV28 and TRBJ2-3, is DVKVTQSSRYLVKRTGEKVFLECVQDMDHENMFWYRQDPGLGLRLIYFSYDVKMKEKGDIPEGYSVSREKKERFSLILESASTNQTSMYLCASSFKQTGADTQYFGPGTRLTVL.

The J gene is TRBJ2-1, the V gene TRBV28; TRBD2 is a possible D gene (6 bases). V lost 1 base to trimming and J lost 9 bases, with 13 bases between them. The germline V gene has CDR1 MDHEN and CDR2 SYDVKM. The CDR3 contains 14 residues. CDR3 DNA: TGTGCCAGCAGTTTATCCTACACCGGGGGTGAGCAGTTCTTC. Protein: CASSLSYTGGEQFF.

This chain connects TRBV7-9 to TRBJ2-1; D unclear. Trimming stripped 2 bases from V and 7 bases from J, with 6 bases between. The CDR3 totals 12 residues. Germline values: CDR1 SEHNR, CDR2 FQNEAQ (reference sequence). The CDR3 region has the DNA TGTGCCAGCAGCTTATCCTCGAATGAGCAGTTCTTC. Encoded protein: CASSLSSNEQFF.

The J gene is TRBJ1-1, the V gene TRBV27; a weak D match, TRBD1 (5 bases). Per the germline V gene, CDR1 is MNHEY and CDR2 is SMNVEV (reference sequence). CDR3 length: 14 residues. Deletions cut 2 bases from V and 3 bases from J, with 10 bases between. The CDR3 protein is CASSLGKGDTEAFF. Written as DNA, the CDR3 is TGTGCCAGCAGTTTAGGTAAAGGGGACACTGAAGCTTTCTTT.